The sequence of this TCR beta chain was determined in a study of blood T cell repertoires in COVID-19. Study-wide background: T cells, B-cell-depleted T cells, or PBMCs supplied cDNA or gDNA.

Trimming removed 5 bases from V and 6 bases from J; junction bases left unmatched: 7. This CDR3 is built from 14 residues. Germline V gives CDR1 SGHTA, CDR2 FQGNSA. Recruited during active infection, patients (from Seattle) were subsequently followed longitudinally. Using immunoSEQ multiplex PCR, the repertoire was profiled, and TCRdb retains in-frame clones only, with some absent. The sample includes roughly 150,000 clones, approximately 90% seen only once; the top ten take around 15%. The receptor's source is a man aged 18-30 years with COVID-19, enrolled during active disease. Sequenced: peripheral blood. The gene calls are TRBV7-2 and TRBJ1-5; 7 bases match TRBD1. This CDR3 reads CASSPHRGGQPQHF. The CDR3, as DNA: TGTGCCAGCAGCCCCCACAGGGGAGGTCAGCCCCAGCATTTT.